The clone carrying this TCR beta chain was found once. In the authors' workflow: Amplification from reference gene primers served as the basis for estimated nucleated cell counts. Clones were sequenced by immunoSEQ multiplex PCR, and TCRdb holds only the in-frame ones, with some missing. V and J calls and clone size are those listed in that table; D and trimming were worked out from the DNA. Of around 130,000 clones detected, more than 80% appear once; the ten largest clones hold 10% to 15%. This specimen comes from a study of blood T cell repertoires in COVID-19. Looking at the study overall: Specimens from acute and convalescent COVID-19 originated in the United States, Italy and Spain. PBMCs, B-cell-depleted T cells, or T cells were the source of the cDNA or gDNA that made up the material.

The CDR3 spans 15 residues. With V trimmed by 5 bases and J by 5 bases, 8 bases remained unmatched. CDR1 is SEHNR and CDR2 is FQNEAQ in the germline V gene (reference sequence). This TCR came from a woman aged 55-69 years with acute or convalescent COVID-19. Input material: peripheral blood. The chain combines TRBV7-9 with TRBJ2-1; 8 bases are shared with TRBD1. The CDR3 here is CASSPPGGADNEQFF. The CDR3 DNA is TGTGCCAGCAGCCCTCCAGGGGGCGCCGACAATGAGCAGTTCTTC. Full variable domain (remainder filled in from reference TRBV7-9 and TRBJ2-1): DTGVSQNPRHKITKRGQNVTFRCDPISEHNRLYWYRQTLGQGPEFLTYFQNEAQLEKSRLLSDRFSAERPKGSFSTLEIQRTEQGDSAMYLCASSPPGGADNEQFFGPGTRLTVL.